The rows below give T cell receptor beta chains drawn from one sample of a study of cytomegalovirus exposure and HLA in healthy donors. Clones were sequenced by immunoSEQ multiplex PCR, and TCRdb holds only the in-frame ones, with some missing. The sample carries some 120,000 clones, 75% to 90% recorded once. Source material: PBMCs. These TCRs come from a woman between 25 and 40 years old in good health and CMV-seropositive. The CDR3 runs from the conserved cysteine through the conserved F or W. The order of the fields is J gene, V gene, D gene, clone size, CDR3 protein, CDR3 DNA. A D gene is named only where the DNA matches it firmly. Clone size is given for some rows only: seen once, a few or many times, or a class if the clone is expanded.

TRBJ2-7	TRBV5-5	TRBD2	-	CASSPRASGSYEQYF	TGTGCCAGCAGCCCCCGGGCTAGCGGGAGCTACGAGCAGTACTTC
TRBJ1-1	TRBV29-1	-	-	CSVVLFTMNTEAFF	TGCAGCGTTGTTTTGTTTACTATGAACACTGAAGCTTTCTTT
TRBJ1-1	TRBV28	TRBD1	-	CASSGGGTQGASGTEAFF	TGTGCCAGCAGTGGAGGGGGAACTCAGGGGGCCTCGGGCACTGAAGCTTTCTTT
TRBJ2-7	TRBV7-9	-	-	CASSPGGTSYEQYF	TGTGCCAGCAGCCCGGGGGGCACCTCCTACGAGCAGTACTTC
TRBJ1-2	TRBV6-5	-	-	CASSYSSIEGGYGYTF	TGTGCCAGCAGTTACTCGAGTATCGAGGGAGGCTATGGCTACACCTTC
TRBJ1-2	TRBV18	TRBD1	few	CASSSGDRGNYGYTF	TGTGCCAGCTCATCGGGGGACAGGGGAAACTATGGCTACACCTTC
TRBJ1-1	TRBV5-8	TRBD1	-	CASSFGTGSTEAFF	TGTGCCAGCAGCTTTGGGACAGGGAGCACTGAAGCTTTCTTT
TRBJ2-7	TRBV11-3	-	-	CASSFSPAYEQYF	TGTGCCAGCAGCTTCAGTCCAGCCTACGAGCAGTACTTC
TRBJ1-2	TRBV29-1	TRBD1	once	CSVERTGGYGYTF	TGCAGCGTTGAAAGGACAGGGGGCTATGGCTACACCTTT
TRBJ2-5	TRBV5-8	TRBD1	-	CASSLMGQGEETQYF	TGTGCCAGCAGCTTGATGGGACAGGGGGAAGAGACCCAGTACTTC
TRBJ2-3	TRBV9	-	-	CASRGATDTQYF	TGTGCCAGCAGGGGGGCCACAGATACGCAGTATTTT
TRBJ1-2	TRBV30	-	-	CAWSHSDSYGYTF	TGTGCCTGGAGTCACTCTGACAGTTATGGCTACACCTTC
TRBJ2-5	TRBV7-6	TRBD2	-	CASSSRLAGNQETQYF	TGTGCCAGCAGCTCCCGACTAGCGGGTAATCAAGAGACCCAGTACTTC
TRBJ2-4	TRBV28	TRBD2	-	CASRQGSGRGQLGKNIQYF	TGTGCCAGCAGACAGGGTAGCGGGAGGGGTCAGCTAGGCAAAAACATTCAGTACTTC
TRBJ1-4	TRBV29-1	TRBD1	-	CSVFRTGGDEKLFF	TGCAGCGTCTTCCGGACAGGGGGGGATGAAAAACTGTTTTTT
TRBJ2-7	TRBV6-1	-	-	CASSAEGGSSYEQYF	TGTGCCAGCAGTGCCGAGGGGGGGAGCTCCTACGAGCAGTACTTC
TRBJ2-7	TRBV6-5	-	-	CASSYSVGGKEQYF	TGTGCCAGCAGTTACTCGGTAGGGGGAAAGGAGCAGTACTTC
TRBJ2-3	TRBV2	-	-	CASSEQGNDTQYF	TGTGCCAGCAGTGAACAGGGCAACGATACGCAGTATTTT
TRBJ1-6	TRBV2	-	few	CASRGTLSTLHF	TGTGCCAGCAGGGGCACACTTAGTACCCTCCACTTT
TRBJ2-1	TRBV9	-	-	CASSGSNEQFF	TGTGCCAGCAGTGGCAGCAATGAGCAGTTCTTC
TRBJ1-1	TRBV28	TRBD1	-	CASSKGTGAEAFF	TGTGCCAGCAGTAAGGGGACAGGGGCTGAAGCTTTCTTT
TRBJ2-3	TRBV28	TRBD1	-	CASSETGGAPDTQYF	TGTGCCAGCAGTGAGACAGGGGGCGCCCCAGATACGCAGTATTTT
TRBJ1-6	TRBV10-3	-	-	CAITPGVDSYNSPLHF	TGTGCCATCACCCCCGGAGTGGATTCCTATAATTCACCCCTCCACTTT
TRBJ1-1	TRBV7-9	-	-	CASLERGSVDTEAFF	TGTGCCAGCCTCGAACGGGGGAGTGTAGACACTGAAGCTTTCTTT